This TCR beta chain emerged from a study of shared clonotypes between healthy human individuals. CDR3 length: 15 amino acids. V gave up 3 bases and J gave up 3 bases; unmatched junction bases: 7. The germline CDR1 and CDR2 sequences are MDHEN and SYDVKM. Concerning this clone: The antigen is undetermined.

General observations from the study: In contrast to clonotypes shared by all four donors, non-shared clonotypes had lower generation probabilities. The expectation was that sequencing depth would affect clonotype sharing among donors.

Authors' analysis steps: ImmunoSEQ supplied junction-only sequences lacking quality scores, so filtering was different. Using immunoSEQ multiplex PCR, the repertoire was profiled, and TCRdb retains in-frame clones only, with some absent. V and J calls plus clone size are reproduced from that table; the DNA served to infer D and trimming. The sample holds hundreds of thousands of clones; roughly 95% are singletons and the top ten take about 0.11%. Cells designated naive CD8 were CD45RO-negative and were positively selected for CCR7, with terminally differentiated effector memory CD45RA+ cells excluded.

The chain has TRBV28 and TRBJ2-5, with 7 bases fitting TRBD2. Sequencing was done on a sample of naive CD8+ T cells sorted from blood. The clonotype was recovered from a woman under 40 in good health. CDR3 DNA sequence: TGTGCCAGCAGTTTCGGGAGGACGTCAGAAGAGACCCAGTACTTC. Its translation: CASSFGRTSEETQYF.